This TCR beta chain originates from a study of shared clonotypes between healthy human individuals. The repertoire was sequenced with immunoSEQ multiplex PCR; TCRdb's copy has only in-frame clones and lacks some. The sample has 660,000 or so clones, about 96% seen once. The CDR3 extends over 14 amino acids. With 0 bases removed from V and 1 base from J, the gap between germline ends came to 7 bases. Germline V CDR1 and CDR2: SGHRS, YFSETQ. It was CD45RO-negative cells, positively selected for CCR7, that made up naive CD8 cells, with terminally differentiated effector memory CD45RA+ cells excluded. This chain links TRBV5-1 with TRBJ2-5; D remains ambiguous. The material sequenced was naive CD8+ T cells sorted from blood. The sequence was collected from a woman aged 25 to 39 in good health. The CDR3 is CASSLDRTQETQYF. CDR3 DNA sequence: TGCGCCAGCAGCTTGGACAGAACCCAAGAGACCCAGTACTTC.